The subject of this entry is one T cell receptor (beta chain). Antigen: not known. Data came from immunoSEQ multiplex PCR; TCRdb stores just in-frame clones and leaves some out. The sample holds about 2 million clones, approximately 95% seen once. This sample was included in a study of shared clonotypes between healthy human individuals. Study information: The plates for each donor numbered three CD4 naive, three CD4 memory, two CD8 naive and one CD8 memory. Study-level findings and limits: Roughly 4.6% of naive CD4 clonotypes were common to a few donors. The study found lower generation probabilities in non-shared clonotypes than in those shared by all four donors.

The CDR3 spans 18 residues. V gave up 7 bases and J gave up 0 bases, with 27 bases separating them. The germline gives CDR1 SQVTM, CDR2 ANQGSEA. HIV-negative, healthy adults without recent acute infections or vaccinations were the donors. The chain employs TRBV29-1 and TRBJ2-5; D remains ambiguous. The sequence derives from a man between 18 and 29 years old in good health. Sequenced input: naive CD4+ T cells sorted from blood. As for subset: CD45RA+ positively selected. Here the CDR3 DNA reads TGCAGCGCGGAACCTTATGGAGACTTCCTTGGGTACCAAGAGACCCAGTACTTC. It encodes CSAEPYGDFLGYQETQYF.